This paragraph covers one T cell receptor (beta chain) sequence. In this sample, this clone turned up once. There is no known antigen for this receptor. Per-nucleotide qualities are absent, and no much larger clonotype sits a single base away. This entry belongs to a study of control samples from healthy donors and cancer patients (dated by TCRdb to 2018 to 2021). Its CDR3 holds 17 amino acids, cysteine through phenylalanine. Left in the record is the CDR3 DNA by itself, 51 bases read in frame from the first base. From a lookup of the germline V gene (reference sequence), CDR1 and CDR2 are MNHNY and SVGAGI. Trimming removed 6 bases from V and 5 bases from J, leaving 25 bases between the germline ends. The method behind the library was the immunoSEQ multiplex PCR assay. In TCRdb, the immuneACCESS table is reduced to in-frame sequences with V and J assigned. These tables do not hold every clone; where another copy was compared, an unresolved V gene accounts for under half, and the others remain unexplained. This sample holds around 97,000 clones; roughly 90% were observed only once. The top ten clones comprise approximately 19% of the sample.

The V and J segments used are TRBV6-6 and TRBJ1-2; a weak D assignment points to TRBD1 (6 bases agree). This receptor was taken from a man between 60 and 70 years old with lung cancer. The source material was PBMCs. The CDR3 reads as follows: CASRRSRDTQTGYGYTF. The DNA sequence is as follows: TGTGCCAGCAGGCGATCCCGGGACACCCAAACCGGTTATGGCTACACCTTC.